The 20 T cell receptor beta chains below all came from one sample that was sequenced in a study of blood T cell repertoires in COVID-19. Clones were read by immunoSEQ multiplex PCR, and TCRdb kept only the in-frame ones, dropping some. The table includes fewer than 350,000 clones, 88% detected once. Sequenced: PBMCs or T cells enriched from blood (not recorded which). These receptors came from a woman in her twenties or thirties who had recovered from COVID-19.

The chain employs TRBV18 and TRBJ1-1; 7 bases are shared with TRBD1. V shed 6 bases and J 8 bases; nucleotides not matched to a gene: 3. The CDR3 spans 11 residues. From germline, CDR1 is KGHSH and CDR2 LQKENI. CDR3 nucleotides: TGTGCCAGCTCGGGACAGAGCGAAGCTTTCTTT. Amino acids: CASSGQSEAFF. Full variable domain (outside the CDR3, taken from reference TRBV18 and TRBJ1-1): NAGVMQNPRHLVRRRGQEARLRCSPMKGHSHVYWYRQLPEEGLKFMVYLQKENIIDESGMPKERFSAEFPKEGPSILRIQQVVRGDSAAYFCASSGQSEAFFGQGTRLTVV.

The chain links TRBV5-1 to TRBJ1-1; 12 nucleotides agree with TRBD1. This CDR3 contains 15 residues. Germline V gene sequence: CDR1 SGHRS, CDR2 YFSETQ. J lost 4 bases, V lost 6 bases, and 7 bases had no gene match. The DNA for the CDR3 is TGCGCCAGCAAACGGGGGACAGGGGGCGTCACTGAAGCTTTCTTT. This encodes CASKRGTGGVTEAFF.

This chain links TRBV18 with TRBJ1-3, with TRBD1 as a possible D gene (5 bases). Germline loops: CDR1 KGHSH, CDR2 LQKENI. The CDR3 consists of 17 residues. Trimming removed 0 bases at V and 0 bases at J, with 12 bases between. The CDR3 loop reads CASSPPVGQYSGNTIYF. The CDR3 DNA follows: TGTGCCAGCTCACCACCTGTGGGGCAGTACTCTGGAAACACCATATATTTT.

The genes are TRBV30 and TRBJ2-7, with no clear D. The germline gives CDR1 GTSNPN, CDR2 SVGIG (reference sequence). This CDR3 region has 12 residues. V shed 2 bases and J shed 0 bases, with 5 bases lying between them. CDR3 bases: TGTGCCTGGAGTCGGAGCTCCTACGAGCAGTACTTC. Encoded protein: CAWSRSSYEQYF. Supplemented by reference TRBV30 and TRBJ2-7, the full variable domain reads SQTIHQWPATLVQPVGSPLSLECTVEGTSNPNLYWYRQAAGRGLQLLFYSVGIGQISSEVPQNLSASRPQDRQFILSSKKLLLSDSGFYLCAWSRSSYEQYFGPGTRLTVT.

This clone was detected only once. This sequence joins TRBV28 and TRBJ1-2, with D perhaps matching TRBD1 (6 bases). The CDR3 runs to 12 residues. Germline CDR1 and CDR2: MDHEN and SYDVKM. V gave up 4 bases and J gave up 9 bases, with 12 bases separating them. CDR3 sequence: CASSSSQGRYTF. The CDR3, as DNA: TGTGCCAGCAGTTCCTCACAGGGCCGCTACACCTTC.

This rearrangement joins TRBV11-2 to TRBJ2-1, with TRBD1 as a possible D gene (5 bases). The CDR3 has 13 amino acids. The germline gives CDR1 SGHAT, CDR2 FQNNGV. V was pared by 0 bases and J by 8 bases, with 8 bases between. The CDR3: CASSLDRGDEQFF. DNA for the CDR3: TGTGCCAGCAGCTTAGATAGGGGCGATGAGCAGTTCTTC.

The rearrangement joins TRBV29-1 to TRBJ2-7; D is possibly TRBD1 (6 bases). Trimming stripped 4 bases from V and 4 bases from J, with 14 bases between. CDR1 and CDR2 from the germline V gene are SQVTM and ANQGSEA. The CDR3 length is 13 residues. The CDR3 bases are TGCAGCGTTGGGGGGCAGGTTTTTTACGAGCAGTACTTC. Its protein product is CSVGGQVFYEQYF.

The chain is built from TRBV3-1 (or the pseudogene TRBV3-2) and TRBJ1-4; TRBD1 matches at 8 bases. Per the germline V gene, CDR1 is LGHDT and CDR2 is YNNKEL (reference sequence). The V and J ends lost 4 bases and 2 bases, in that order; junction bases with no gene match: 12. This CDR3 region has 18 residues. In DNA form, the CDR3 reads TGTGCCAGCAGCCCCTTACAGACAGGGGAAAGTACTAATGAAAAACTGTTTTTT. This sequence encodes CASSPLQTGESTNEKLFF.

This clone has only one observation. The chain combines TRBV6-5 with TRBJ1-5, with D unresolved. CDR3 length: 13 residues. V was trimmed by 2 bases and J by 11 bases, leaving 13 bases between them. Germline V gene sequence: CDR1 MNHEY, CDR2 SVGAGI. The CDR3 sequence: CASSYPPSGAQHF. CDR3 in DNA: TGTGCCAGCAGTTACCCTCCATCCGGAGCCCAGCATTTT.

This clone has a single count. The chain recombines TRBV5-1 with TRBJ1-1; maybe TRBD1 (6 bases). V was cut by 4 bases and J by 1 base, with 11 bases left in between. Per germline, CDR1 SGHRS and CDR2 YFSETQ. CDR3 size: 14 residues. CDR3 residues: CASSGDMQNTEAFF. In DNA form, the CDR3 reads TGCGCCAGCAGCGGGGACATGCAGAACACTGAAGCTTTCTTT.

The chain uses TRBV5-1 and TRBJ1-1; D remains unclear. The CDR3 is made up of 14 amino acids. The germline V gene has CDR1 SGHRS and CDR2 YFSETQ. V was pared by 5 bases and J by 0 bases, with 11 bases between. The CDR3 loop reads CASSFSGLNTEAFF. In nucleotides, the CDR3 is TGCGCCAGCAGTTTTAGTGGTTTGAACACTGAAGCTTTCTTT.

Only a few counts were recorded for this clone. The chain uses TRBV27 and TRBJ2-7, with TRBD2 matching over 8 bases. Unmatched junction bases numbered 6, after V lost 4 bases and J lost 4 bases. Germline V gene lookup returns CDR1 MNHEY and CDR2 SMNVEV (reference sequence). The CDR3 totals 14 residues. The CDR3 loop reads CASSSTSGRYEQYF. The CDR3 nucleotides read TGTGCCAGCAGTTCTACTAGCGGTCGTTACGAGCAGTACTTC.

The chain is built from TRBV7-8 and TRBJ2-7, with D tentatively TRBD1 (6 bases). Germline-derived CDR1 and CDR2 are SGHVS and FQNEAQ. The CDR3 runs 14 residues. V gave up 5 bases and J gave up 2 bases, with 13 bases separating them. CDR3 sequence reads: CASSVQGPAYEQYF. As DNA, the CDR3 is TGTGCCAGCAGCGTACAGGGCCCCGCCTACGAGCAGTACTTC.

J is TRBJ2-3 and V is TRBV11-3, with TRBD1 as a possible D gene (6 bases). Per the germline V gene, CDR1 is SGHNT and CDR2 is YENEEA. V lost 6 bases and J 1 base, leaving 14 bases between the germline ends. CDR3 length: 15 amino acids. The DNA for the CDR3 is TGTGCCAGCAGTTCAGGGGTTCTAGGCACAGATACGCAGTATTTT. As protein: CASSSGVLGTDTQYF.

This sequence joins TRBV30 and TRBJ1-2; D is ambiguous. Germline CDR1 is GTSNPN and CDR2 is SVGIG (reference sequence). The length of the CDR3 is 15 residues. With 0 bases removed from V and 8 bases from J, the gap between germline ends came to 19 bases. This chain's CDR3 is CAWSVLEGGSEGYTF. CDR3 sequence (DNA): TGTGCCTGGAGTGTACTCGAGGGTGGGTCTGAGGGCTACACCTTC.

DNA of the CDR3: TGTGCCACCAGTGATGGACCAGGGCTGAACACTGAAGCTTTCTTT. Its translation is CATSDGPGLNTEAFF. V gene TRBV24-1 combines with J gene TRBJ1-1; D possibly corresponds to TRBD1 (5 bases). V was trimmed by 3 bases and J by 0 bases, leaving 10 bases between them. This CDR3 has 15 residues. The germline V gene has CDR1 KGHDR and CDR2 SFDVKD.

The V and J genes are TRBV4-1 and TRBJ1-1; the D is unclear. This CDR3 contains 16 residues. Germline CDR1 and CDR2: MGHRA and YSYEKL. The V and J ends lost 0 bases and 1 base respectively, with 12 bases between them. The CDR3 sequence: CASSQDPGNGNTEAFF. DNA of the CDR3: TGCGCCAGCAGCCAAGACCCGGGTAATGGGAACACTGAAGCTTTCTTT.

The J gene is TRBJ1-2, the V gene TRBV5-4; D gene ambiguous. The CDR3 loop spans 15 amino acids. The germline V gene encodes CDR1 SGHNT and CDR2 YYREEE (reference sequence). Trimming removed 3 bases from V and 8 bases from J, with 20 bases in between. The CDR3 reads CASSSGATSSRGYTF. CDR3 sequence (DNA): TGTGCCAGCAGCTCGGGTGCCACGTCCTCGAGGGGCTACACCTTC.

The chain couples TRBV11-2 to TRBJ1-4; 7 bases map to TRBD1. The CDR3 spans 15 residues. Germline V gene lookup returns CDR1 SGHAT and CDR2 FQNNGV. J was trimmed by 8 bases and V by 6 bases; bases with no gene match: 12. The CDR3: CASSSTGMLPEKLFF. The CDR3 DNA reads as TGTGCCAGCAGTTCGACAGGGATGCTACCAGAAAAACTGTTTTTT.

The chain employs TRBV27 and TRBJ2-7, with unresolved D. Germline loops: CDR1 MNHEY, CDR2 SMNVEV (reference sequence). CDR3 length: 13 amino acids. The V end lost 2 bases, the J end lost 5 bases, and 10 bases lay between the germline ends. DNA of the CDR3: TGTGCCAGCAGTTTAGGCGGAGTAAACGAGCAGTACTTC. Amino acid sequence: CASSLGGVNEQYF.